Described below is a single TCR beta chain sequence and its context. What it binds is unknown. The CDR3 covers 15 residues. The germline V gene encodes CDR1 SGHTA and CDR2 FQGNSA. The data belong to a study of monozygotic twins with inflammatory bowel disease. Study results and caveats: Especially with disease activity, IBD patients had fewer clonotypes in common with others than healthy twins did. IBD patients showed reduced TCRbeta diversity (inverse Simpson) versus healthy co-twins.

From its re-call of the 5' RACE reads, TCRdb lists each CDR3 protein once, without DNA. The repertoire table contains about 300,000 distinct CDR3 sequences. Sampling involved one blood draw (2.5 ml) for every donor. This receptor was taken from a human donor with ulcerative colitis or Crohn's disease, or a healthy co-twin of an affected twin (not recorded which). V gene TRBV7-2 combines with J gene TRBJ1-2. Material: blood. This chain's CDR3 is CASTQAGGRVHGYTF.